The clone carrying this T cell receptor (beta chain) has ten or more counts. What it binds is not known. These data originate in a study of breast tumors, draining lymph nodes, adjacent tissues. Findings and limits, study-wide: Tumors had less TCR diversity than lymph nodes, more than nontumor tissue. Data fit most tumor T cells coming from lymph node, expanding in tumor.

From the multiplex PCR reads, TCRdb called clonotypes with MiXCR, one entry per CDR3 protein. Of about 25,000 distinct CDR3 sequences listed, 20% to 25% are singletons. The sequenced sample consisted of breast tumor tissue. This receptor was identified in a female donor with breast cancer. Some clones in this sample may be carry-over from other donors' samples.

The CDR3 loop is CAWTLGTPGYEQYF. The CDR3 DNA follows: TGTGCCTGGACTCTCGGGACACCCGGCTACGAGCAGTACTTC. The J gene is TRBJ2-7, the V gene TRBV30; possibly TRBD1 for D (6 bases). CDR1 GTSNPN and CDR2 SVGIG come from the germline V gene (reference sequence). V lost 4 bases and J 3 bases, leaving 16 bases between the germline ends. The CDR3 is 14 residues long.